These 11 T cell receptor beta chains were sequenced from one sample in a study of T cells in Graves' hyperthyroidism and ophthalmopathy. The source material, RNA transcripts, was used to amplify TCR beta CDR3 regions. Initially, a first-round RT-PCR of the TCR CDR3 employed the HTBI primer set. From the multiplex PCR reads, TCRdb called clonotypes with MiXCR, one entry per CDR3 protein. The data hold hundreds of thousands of distinct CDR3 sequences, with about 17% observed a single time. Sequencing was performed on blood. The source is a woman aged 25 to 39 with Graves' hyperthyroidism.

J is TRBJ1-4 and V is TRBV7-2; D uncertain. V was trimmed by 5 bases and J by 7 bases, leaving 17 bases between them. The V gene's germline CDR1 is SGHTA and CDR2 FQGNSA. The CDR3 is made up of 15 amino acids. Written as DNA, the CDR3 is TGTGCCAGCAGCCCTCAAGGGCTAGAGGGTGAAAAACTGTTTTTT. Translation: CASSPQGLEGEKLFF.

This clonotype was detected ten times or more. The chain combines TRBV5-1 with TRBJ2-4; D remains ambiguous. CDR1 is SGHRS, CDR2 YFSETQ, per germline. The CDR3 runs 14 residues. The germline V and J ends were trimmed by 0 bases and 6 bases, with 10 bases remaining between them. CDR3 nucleotides: TGCGCCAGCAGCTTGGAGAGGTCTTCAAACATTCAGTACTTC. It is translated as CASSLERSSNIQYF. The full variable domain, its missing parts supplied by reference TRBV5-1 and TRBJ2-4, is KAGVTQTPRYLIKTRGQQVTLSCSPISGHRSVSWYQQTPGQGLQFLFEYFSETQRNKGNFPGRFSGRQFSNSRSEMNVSTLELGDSALYLCASSLERSSNIQYFGAGTRLSVL.

As regards this clonotype: The junction does not match germline at one end; this may be a read error. The genes are TRBV15 and TRBJ1-4, with D possibly matching TRBD1 (5 bases). The CDR3 extends over 13 amino acids. The germline CDR1 and CDR2 sequences are LNHNV and YYDKDF (reference sequence). CDR3 DNA sequence: TGTGCCACCAGCAGAGTTGGGGGAGAAAAACTGCTTTTT. It encodes CATSRVGGEKLLF.

This clonotype was found a few times. CDR3 nucleotides: TGTGCCACCGGACGGGACAGCTTTACTGGGGCCAACGTCCTGACTTTC. Amino acid sequence: CATGRDSFTGANVLTF. The genes are TRBV24-1 and TRBJ2-6; TRBD1 agrees at 7 bases. The CDR3 runs 16 residues. Germline V gene lookup returns CDR1 KGHDR and CDR2 SFDVKD. Losses at the gene ends were 9 bases for V and 2 bases for J; bases not matched to a gene: 9.

This clonotype occurred a few times. The chain combines TRBV19 with TRBJ2-1; D could derive from TRBD1 or TRBD2 (7 bases each). Germline V CDR1 and CDR2: LNHDA, SQIVND (reference sequence). The CDR3 totals 12 residues. Between the trimmed V and J ends, which lost 5 bases and 10 bases, there was a span of 12 bases. CDR3 residues: CASSPQGGEQFF. In DNA form, the CDR3 reads TGTGCCAGTAGTCCCCAGGGGGGGGAGCAGTTCTTC.

This clonotype showed up many times. The V and J genes are TRBV2 and TRBJ2-3, with D unclear. CDR1 is SNHLY and CDR2 is FYNNEI in the germline V gene. Trimming left V 7 bases short and J 5 bases short, with 4 bases between. The CDR3 has 10 amino acids. This chain's CDR3 is CASTRDTQYF. CDR3 coding DNA: TGTGCCAGCACGCGAGATACGCAGTATTTT.

V usage is TRBV4-1 and J usage is TRBJ2-4, with D hard to call. The CDR3 contains 15 residues. CDR1 is MGHRA and CDR2 is YSYEKL in the germline V gene. V lost 1 base and J 7 bases, leaving 14 bases between the germline ends. CDR3 sequence reads: CASSQVGRFRNIQYF. The CDR3 nucleotides read TGCGCCAGCAGCCAAGTAGGAAGGTTTCGGAACATTCAGTACTTC.

This clonotype came up many times. The chain uses TRBV28 and TRBJ2-7, with unresolved D. Germline lookup yields CDR1 MDHEN and CDR2 SYDVKM. The CDR3 has 14 amino acids. With 2 bases removed from V and 2 bases from J, the gap between germline ends came to 10 bases. This chain's CDR3 is CASSLMVEPYEQYF. The CDR3 DNA reads TGTGCCAGCAGTTTAATGGTGGAGCCCTACGAGCAGTACTTC.

The genes are TRBV6-1 and TRBJ1-2, with 8 positions matching TRBD1. Trimming cost V 6 bases and J 2 bases; bases outside gene matches: 11. Germline CDR1 MNHNS, CDR2 SASEGT. The CDR3 runs to 16 residues. As DNA, the CDR3 is TGTGCCAGCAGCCTCCGCAGGGGGCAGAACAACTATGGCTACACCTTC. Translated: CASSLRRGQNNYGYTF.

This clonotype appeared many times. The J gene is TRBJ1-2, the V gene TRBV5-1, with a weak D call TRBD1 (5 bases). The CDR3 totals 13 residues. The germline CDR1 and CDR2 sequences are SGHRS and YFSETQ. Trimming removed 3 bases from V and 4 bases from J, with 10 bases in between. The CDR3 protein is CASSSTVFYGYTF. DNA of the CDR3: TGCGCCAGCAGCTCGACAGTTTTCTATGGCTACACCTTC.

In its sample, this clonotype was seen many times. The rearrangement links TRBV30 to TRBJ2-1; tentatively, D is TRBD2 (6 bases). Deletions cut 3 bases from V and 7 bases from J, with 22 bases between. The germline V gene encodes CDR1 GTSNPN and CDR2 SVGIG (reference sequence). This CDR3 has 16 amino acids. CDR3 nucleotides: TGTGCCTGGAGCGTAGGACATAGCGGACAAGGAAATGAGCAGTTCTTC. Translating gives CAWSVGHSGQGNEQFF.